This is a list of T cell receptor beta chains from one sample in a study of OX40 agonist ivuxolimab in advanced cancers. Method: immunoSEQ multiplex PCR; TCRdb's copy keeps in-frame clones and lacks some. The sample consists of roughly 49,000 clones, roughly 85% of them appearing once. The input for sequencing was CD4+ or CD8+ T cells sorted from blood, taken in a trial of the OX40 agonist ivuxolimab. These receptors were obtained from an adult with an advanced solid tumor such as melanoma, head and neck, liver or kidney cancer. Both conserved end residues are part of each CDR3. Each record gives: clone size, V gene, CDR3 length, D gene, J gene, CDR3 protein, CDR3 DNA. The D gene is left open where the match is weak. Size is omitted from some rows. Given values are once, few, many or a class for expanded clones.

>NA|TRBV6-1|13|NA|TRBJ2-7
CASSRTESYEQYF
TGTGCCAGCAGTCGGACGGAGTCCTACGAGCAGTACTTC
>NA|TRBV30|13|NA|TRBJ2-1
CAWTPGTDNEQFF
TGTGCCTGGACCCCCGGGACGGACAATGAGCAGTTCTTC
>NA|TRBV10-1|17|NA|TRBJ2-1
CASSESKVGVGYNEQFF
TGCGCCAGCAGTGAGTCGAAGGTGGGAGTTGGCTACAATGAGCAGTTCTTC
>NA|TRBV19|15|TRBD2|TRBJ2-7
CASSLIAGSSYEQYF
TGTGCCAGTAGCCTCATAGCGGGAAGCTCCTACGAGCAGTACTTC
>NA|TRBV5-1|15|TRBD2|TRBJ2-1
CASSLQGLAGHEQFF
TGCGCCAGCAGCCTACAGGGTCTAGCGGGCCATGAGCAGTTCTTC
>once|TRBV5-1|14|NA|TRBJ2-5
CASRDPRGRETQYF
TGCGCCAGCAGAGACCCTCGGGGGCGCGAGACCCAGTACTTC
>NA|TRBV11-2|15|TRBD1|TRBJ2-5
CASSGGTGFRETQYF
TGTGCCAGCAGCGGGGGGACAGGGTTTCGAGAGACCCAGTACTTC
>NA|TRBV10-3|15|TRBD2|TRBJ2-1
CAISGGGDSYNEQFF
TGTGCCATCAGCGGCGGGGGGGACTCCTACAATGAGCAGTTCTTC
>NA|TRBV21-1|16|NA|TRBJ1-2
CASSKWRGHRNYGYTF
TGTGCCAGCAGCAAGTGGAGGGGACACCGTAACTATGGCTACACCTTC
>NA|TRBV30|15|NA|TRBJ2-7
CAWSRGVTGLYEQYF
TGTGCCTGGAGTCGAGGGGTTACCGGGCTCTACGAGCAGTACTTC
>NA|TRBV19|18|TRBD2|TRBJ2-6
CASSDSGGRYSGANVLTF
TGTGCCAGTAGCGATAGCGGGGGGCGCTACTCTGGGGCCAACGTCCTGACTTTC
>NA|TRBV4-3|18|NA|TRBJ1-6
CASSQDGTGHSYNSPLHF
TGCGCCAGCAGCCAAGATGGGACCGGTCACTCCTATAATTCACCCCTCCACTTT
>NA|TRBV7-2|17|TRBD1|TRBJ2-7
CASSLVYDPGQGYEQYF
TGTGCCAGCAGCTTAGTTTATGATCCGGGACAGGGGTACGAGCAGTACTTC
>NA|TRBV6-6|9|NA|TRBJ1-2
CASGTYQAF
TGTGCCAGCGGGACATACCAGGCCTTC
>NA|TRBV5-1|14|TRBD1|TRBJ2-5
CASSPGQGPETQYF
TGCGCCAGCAGCCCGGGACAGGGGCCCGAGACCCAGTACTTC
>NA|TRBV7-8|14|TRBD1|TRBJ2-2
CASSWTGNTGELFF
TGTGCCAGCAGCTGGACAGGGAACACCGGGGAGCTGTTTTTT
>NA|TRBV5-1|14|TRBD1|TRBJ1-1
CASSAGQSNTEAFF
TGCGCCAGCAGCGCGGGACAGTCGAACACTGAAGCTTTCTTT
>NA|TRBV11-2|15|NA|TRBJ1-4
CASSLFSGTEEKLFF
TGTGCCAGCAGCTTATTCTCCGGGACCGAAGAAAAACTGTTTTTT
>NA|TRBV7-8|13|NA|TRBJ2-7
CASSLVGDYEQYF
TGTGCCAGCAGCTTAGTCGGAGACTACGAGCAGTACTTC
>NA|TRBV18|16|NA|TRBJ1-1
CASSPPSAGANTEAFF
TGTGCCAGCTCACCACCATCGGCAGGGGCGAACACTGAAGCTTTCTTT
>NA|TRBV10-3|15|TRBD1|TRBJ1-5
CAISLTGEINQPQHF
TGTGCCATCAGCCTGACAGGGGAGATCAATCAGCCCCAGCATTTT
>NA|TRBV2|14|TRBD2|TRBJ2-1
CASKVAGLYNEQFF
TGTGCCAGCAAGGTAGCGGGGCTCTACAATGAGCAGTTCTTC
>NA|TRBV2|15|TRBD1|TRBJ1-6
CASSEEQGGRSPLHF
TGTGCCAGCAGTGAAGAACAGGGGGGAAGGTCACCCCTCCACTTT
>NA|TRBV7-9|16|TRBD2|TRBJ2-3
CASSLAEAGEGDTQYF
TGTGCCAGCAGCTTAGCCGAAGCGGGGGAGGGGGATACGCAGTATTTT
>NA|TRBV5-1|16|TRBD2|TRBJ2-1
CASSPDLGLADNEQFF
TGCGCCAGCAGCCCGGACCTCGGACTAGCGGACAATGAGCAGTTCTTC
>NA|TRBV11-2|12|NA|TRBJ2-7
CASSHGGYEQYF
TGTGCCAGCAGCCATGGGGGCTACGAGCAGTACTTC
>NA|TRBV27|18|TRBD1|TRBJ2-6
CASSLLRDRVAGANVLTF
TGTGCCAGCAGTTTATTAAGGGACAGGGTTGCTGGGGCCAACGTCCTGACTTTC
>NA|TRBV19|14|NA|TRBJ1-1
CASSLLNRDTEAFF
TGTGCCAGTAGTTTACTGAACCGGGACACTGAAGCTTTCTTT
>once|TRBV19|17|NA|TRBJ1-5
CASSTDRFGISNQPQHF
TGTGCCAGTAGTACCGACAGGTTTGGGATTAGCAATCAGCCCCAGCATTTT
>NA|TRBV9|12|NA|TRBJ1-3
CASSGTGNTIYF
TGTGCCAGCAGCGGAACGGGAAACACCATATATTTT
>few|TRBV18|16|TRBD2|TRBJ2-3
CASSIPRGTYTDTQYF
TGTGCCAGCTCAATTCCGCGGGGGACCTACACAGATACGCAGTATTTT
>NA|TRBV28|13|TRBD1|TRBJ1-2
CASRTGSDYGYTF
TGTGCCAGTCGGACAGGGAGTGACTATGGCTACACCTTC
>NA|TRBV19|15|TRBD1|TRBJ2-7
CASSSPGTVSYEQYF
TGTGCCAGTTCTTCCCCCGGGACAGTCTCCTACGAGCAGTACTTC
>NA|TRBV6-6|14|NA|TRBJ1-1
CASSYSAPGFEAFF
TGTGCCAGCAGTTACTCAGCCCCAGGGTTTGAAGCTTTCTTT
>few|TRBV10-3|15|NA|TRBJ2-2
CAITSDKARTGELFF
TGTGCCATCACCTCCGATAAAGCCCGCACCGGGGAGCTGTTTTTT
>NA|TRBV5-1|19|TRBD1|TRBJ1-1
CASSLRPRDRGRLNTEAFF
TGCGCCAGCAGCTTGAGACCCCGGGACAGAGGTAGATTGAACACTGAAGCTTTCTTT
>NA|TRBV28|14|TRBD1|TRBJ1-2
CASRQGQTNYGYTF
TGTGCCAGCCGGCAGGGACAGACTAACTATGGCTACACCTTC
>NA|TRBV19|14|NA|TRBJ1-4
CASSPPPGGEKLFF
TGTGCCAGTAGTCCTCCTCCCGGGGGGGAAAAACTGTTTTTT
>NA|TRBV25-1|13|NA|TRBJ1-1
CASKKTGNTEAFF
TGTGCCAGCAAAAAGACAGGGAACACTGAAGCTTTCTTT
>NA|TRBV9|16|TRBD2|TRBJ2-3
CASSPSREGRSDTQYF
TGTGCCAGCAGCCCCTCGCGGGAGGGCCGGTCAGATACGCAGTATTTT
>NA|TRBV7-2|15|NA|TRBJ1-3
CASSLGSGAGNTIYF
TGTGCCAGCAGCTTAGGCTCAGGGGCTGGAAACACCATATATTTT
>NA|TRBV4-1|16|TRBD1|TRBJ1-1
CASSQGDRVGNTEAFF
TGCGCCAGCAGCCAGGGTGACAGGGTCGGGAACACTGAAGCTTTCTTT
>NA|TRBV25-1|15|TRBD1|TRBJ1-2
CASSPGQGALHGYTF
TGTGCCAGCAGTCCGGGACAGGGGGCGTTACATGGCTACACCTTC
>NA|TRBV19|14|NA|TRBJ1-5
CASSLGSPHQPQHF
TGTGCCAGTAGTTTAGGGTCTCCGCATCAGCCCCAGCATTTT
>NA|TRBV4-1|16|TRBD1|TRBJ1-2
CASSQASGQGYYGYTF
TGCGCCAGCAGCCAAGCGTCGGGACAGGGGTACTATGGCTACACCTTC
>NA|TRBV5-1|15|TRBD2|TRBJ2-1
CASSPGTSGINEQFF
TGCGCCAGCAGCCCCGGGACTAGCGGTATCAATGAGCAGTTCTTC
>NA|TRBV9|12|NA|TRBJ1-4
CASSVDKGKLFF
TGTGCCAGCAGCGTAGATAAAGGGAAACTGTTTTTT
>NA|TRBV29-1|14|TRBD2|TRBJ2-1
CSTNPSGGANEQFF
TGCAGCACTAACCCTAGCGGGGGGGCCAATGAGCAGTTCTTC
>NA|TRBV2|11|NA|TRBJ1-2
CASSAGNGYTF
TGTGCCAGCAGTGCTGGGAATGGCTACACCTTC
>once|TRBV18|13|NA|TRBJ1-1
CASSQDENTEAFF
TGTGCCAGCTCACAGGACGAGAACACTGAAGCTTTCTTT
>few|TRBV6-4|14|NA|TRBJ1-2
CASINVRGSKRYTF
TGTGCCAGCATTAACGTCAGGGGATCGAAGCGCTACACCTTC
>NA|TRBV19|16|TRBD2|TRBJ2-3
CASSKLAGGPGDTQYF
TGTGCCAGTAGTAAGTTAGCGGGGGGACCTGGAGATACGCAGTATTTT
>NA|TRBV11-2|16|TRBD1|TRBJ2-7
CASSLAGQGARYEQYF
TGTGCCAGCAGCTTAGCGGGACAGGGGGCAAGGTACGAGCAGTACTTC
>NA|TRBV5-1|14|NA|TRBJ2-1
CASSRRHNDNEQFF
TGCGCCAGCAGCAGAAGACACAATGACAATGAGCAGTTCTTC
>NA|TRBV16|13|NA|TRBJ2-5
CASSQLGGGEQYF
TGTGCCAGCAGCCAATTAGGGGGCGGGGAGCAGTACTTC
>once|TRBV28|14|TRBD2|TRBJ2-7
CASSSGGSSYEQYF
TGTGCCAGCAGTTCGGGCGGGAGTTCCTACGAGCAGTACTTC
>NA|TRBV6-5|14|NA|TRBJ2-7
CASSLGQLSYEQYF
TGTGCCAGCAGTTTGGGACAACTGTCCTACGAGCAGTACTTC
>NA|TRBV2|18|TRBD2|TRBJ2-5
CASAPGTSGRWRGETQYF
TGTGCCAGCGCCCCCGGGACTAGCGGGAGGTGGAGAGGAGAGACCCAGTACTTC
>NA|TRBV28|15|TRBD2|TRBJ2-5
CASRPTAGVLETQYF
TGTGCCAGCAGACCCACAGCGGGAGTATTGGAGACCCAGTACTTC
>NA|TRBV28|12|NA|TRBJ1-2
CASSRTGYGYTF
TGTGCCAGCAGTCGGACGGGCTATGGCTACACCTTC